This T cell receptor (beta chain) came from a study of Graves' ophthalmopathy and Graves' hyperthyroidism. Study-wide points: Blood repertoires reportedly contained most expanded thyroid clonotypes above 0.001 frequency. For predicting ophthalmopathy progression, the model had roughly 70% sensitivity and roughly 77% specificity.

A word on this clonotype: The antigen remains unidentified.

Each donor who had ophthalmopathy showed moderate-to-severe activity, a CAS of ≥3, a NOSPECS of ≥4, and a duration under 3 months. This CDR3 has 16 residues. V lost 1 base and J 0 bases, leaving 12 bases between the germline ends. Per the germline V gene, CDR1 is MDHEN and CDR2 is SYDVKM. Researchers took RNA transcripts and amplified TCR beta CDR3 regions from them. First-round RT-PCR relied on HTBI primers, and a second-round multiplex PCR came next. TCRdb passed the multiplex PCR reads through MiXCR, listing each CDR3 protein once. The sample records 350,000 to 400,000 distinct CDR3 sequences, about a sixth being singletons.

What was sequenced was peripheral blood. V usage is TRBV28 and J usage is TRBJ1-2; D gene unclear. This sequence was found in a woman between 18 and 30 years old with Graves' ophthalmopathy. CDR3 in amino acids: CASSLSEDLSNYGYTF. In DNA form, the CDR3 reads TGTGCCAGCAGTTTATCGGAGGACCTATCTAACTATGGCTACACCTTC.